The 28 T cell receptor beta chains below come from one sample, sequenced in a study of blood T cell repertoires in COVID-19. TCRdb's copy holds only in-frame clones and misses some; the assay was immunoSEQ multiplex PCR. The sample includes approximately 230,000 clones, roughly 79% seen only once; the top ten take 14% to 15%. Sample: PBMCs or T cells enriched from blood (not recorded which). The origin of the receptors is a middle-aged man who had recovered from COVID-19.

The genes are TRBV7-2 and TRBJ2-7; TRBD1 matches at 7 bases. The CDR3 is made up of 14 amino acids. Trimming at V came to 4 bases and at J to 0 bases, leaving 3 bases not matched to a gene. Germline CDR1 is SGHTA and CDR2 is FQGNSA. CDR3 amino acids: CASSYRDSSYEQYF. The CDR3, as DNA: TGTGCCAGCAGCTACCGGGACAGCTCCTACGAGCAGTACTTC.

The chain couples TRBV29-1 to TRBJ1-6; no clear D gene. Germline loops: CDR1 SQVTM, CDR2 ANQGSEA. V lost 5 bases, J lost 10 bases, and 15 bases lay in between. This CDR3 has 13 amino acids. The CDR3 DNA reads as TGCAGCGTTACAGAGACCGGTGGGTCACCCCTCCACTTT. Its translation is CSVTETGGSPLHF.

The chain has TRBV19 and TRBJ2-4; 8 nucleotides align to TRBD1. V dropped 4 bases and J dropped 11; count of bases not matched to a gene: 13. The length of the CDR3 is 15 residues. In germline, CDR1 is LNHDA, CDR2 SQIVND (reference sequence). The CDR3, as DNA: TGTGCCAGTAGTACGACAGGGGCGCTGGGTAGTTTTCAGTACTTC. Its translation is CASSTTGALGSFQYF. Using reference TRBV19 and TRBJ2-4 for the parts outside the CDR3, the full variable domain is DGGITQSPKYLFRKEGQNVTLSCEQNLNHDAMYWYRQDPGQGLRLIYYSQIVNDFQKGDIAEGYSVSREKKESFPLTVTSAQKNPTAFYLCASSTTGALGSFQYFGAGTRLSVL.

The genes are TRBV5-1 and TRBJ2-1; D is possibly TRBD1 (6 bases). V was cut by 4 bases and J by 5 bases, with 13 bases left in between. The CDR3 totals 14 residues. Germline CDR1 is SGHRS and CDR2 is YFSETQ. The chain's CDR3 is CASSAGTLDNEQFF. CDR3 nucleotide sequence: TGCGCCAGCAGCGCTGGGACACTAGACAATGAGCAGTTCTTC.

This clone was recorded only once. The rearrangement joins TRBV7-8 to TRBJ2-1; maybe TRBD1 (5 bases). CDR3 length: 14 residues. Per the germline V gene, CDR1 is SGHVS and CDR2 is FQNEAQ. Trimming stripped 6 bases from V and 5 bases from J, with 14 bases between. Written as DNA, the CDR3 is TGTGCCAGCAGGAGCCCAGGACAAAACAATGAGCAGTTCTTC. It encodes CASRSPGQNNEQFF.

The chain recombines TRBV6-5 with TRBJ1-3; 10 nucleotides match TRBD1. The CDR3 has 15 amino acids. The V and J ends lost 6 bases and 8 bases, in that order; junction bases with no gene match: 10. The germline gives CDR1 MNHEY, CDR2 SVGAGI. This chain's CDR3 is CASSTTGTGEYTIYF. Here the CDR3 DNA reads TGTGCCAGCAGCACTACCGGGACAGGGGAATACACCATATATTTT.

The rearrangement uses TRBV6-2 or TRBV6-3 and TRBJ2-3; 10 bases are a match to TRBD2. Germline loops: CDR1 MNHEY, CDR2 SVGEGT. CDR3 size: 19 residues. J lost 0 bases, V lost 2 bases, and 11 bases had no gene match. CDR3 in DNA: TGTGCCAGCAGTTACACAGCGGGAGGGTCACCTCCTAGCACAGATACGCAGTATTTT. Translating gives CASSYTAGGSPPSTDTQYF.

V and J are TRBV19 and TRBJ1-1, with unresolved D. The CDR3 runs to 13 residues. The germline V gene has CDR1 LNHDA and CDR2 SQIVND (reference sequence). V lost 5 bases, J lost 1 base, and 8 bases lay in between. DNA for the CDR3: TGTGCCAGTAGTGTGCGGCAGAACACTGAAGCTTTCTTT. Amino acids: CASSVRQNTEAFF.

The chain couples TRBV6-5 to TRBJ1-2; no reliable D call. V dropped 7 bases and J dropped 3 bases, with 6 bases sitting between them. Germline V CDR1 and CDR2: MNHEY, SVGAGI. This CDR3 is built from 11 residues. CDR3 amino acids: CASTGYYGYTF. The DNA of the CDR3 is TGTGCCAGCACAGGCTACTATGGCTACACCTTC.

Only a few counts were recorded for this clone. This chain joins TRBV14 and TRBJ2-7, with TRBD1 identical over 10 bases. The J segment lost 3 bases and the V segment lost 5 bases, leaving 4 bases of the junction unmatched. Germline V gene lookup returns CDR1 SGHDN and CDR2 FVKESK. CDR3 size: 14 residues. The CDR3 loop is CASSKDRGIYEQYF. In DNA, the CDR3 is TGTGCCAGCAGCAAGGACAGGGGGATCTACGAGCAGTACTTC.

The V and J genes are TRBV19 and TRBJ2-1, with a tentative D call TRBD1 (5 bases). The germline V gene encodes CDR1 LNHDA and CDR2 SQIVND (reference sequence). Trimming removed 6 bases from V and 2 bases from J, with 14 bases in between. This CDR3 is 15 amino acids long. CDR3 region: CASRSGSSAYNEQFF. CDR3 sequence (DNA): TGTGCCAGTAGATCAGGGTCGTCGGCCTACAATGAGCAGTTCTTC.

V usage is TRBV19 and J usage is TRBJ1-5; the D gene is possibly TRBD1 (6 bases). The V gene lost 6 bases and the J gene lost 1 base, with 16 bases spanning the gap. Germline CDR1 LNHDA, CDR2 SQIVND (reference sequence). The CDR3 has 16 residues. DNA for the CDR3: TGTGCCAGTAGGGGCCCGGGGGGGGCCAGCAATCAGCCCCAGCATTTT. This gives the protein CASRGPGGASNQPQHF.

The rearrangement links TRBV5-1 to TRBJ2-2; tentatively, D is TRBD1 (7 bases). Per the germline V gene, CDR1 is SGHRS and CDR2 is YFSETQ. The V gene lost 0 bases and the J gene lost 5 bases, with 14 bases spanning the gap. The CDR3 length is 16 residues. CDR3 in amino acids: CASSLDRGGFTGELFF. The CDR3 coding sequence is TGCGCCAGCAGCTTGGACAGGGGAGGATTTACCGGGGAGCTGTTTTTT.

CDR3 protein: CASSLLSGAYEQYF. CDR3 nucleotides: TGCGCCAGCAGCTTGCTTAGCGGGGCCTACGAGCAGTACTTC. This chain joins TRBV5-1 and TRBJ2-7; 8 bases are a match to TRBD2. There are 14 residues in the CDR3. V trimming: 1 base; J trimming: 2 bases; junction bases outside the gene matches: 2. Germline V gives CDR1 SGHRS, CDR2 YFSETQ.

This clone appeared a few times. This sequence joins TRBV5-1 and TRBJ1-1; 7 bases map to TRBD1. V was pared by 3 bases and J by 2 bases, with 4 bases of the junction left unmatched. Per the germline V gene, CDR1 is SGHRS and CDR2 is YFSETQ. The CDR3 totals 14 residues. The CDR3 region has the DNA TGCGCCAGCAGCTGGAGACAGGGTAACACTGAAGCTTTCTTT. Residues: CASSWRQGNTEAFF.

CDR3 DNA sequence: TGTGCCAGCAGGCCCGGGACAGTGAACACTGAAGCTTTCTTT. Translated, it gives CASRPGTVNTEAFF. The chain combines TRBV11-1 with TRBJ1-1, with 7 bases identical to TRBD1. The CDR3 is 14 amino acids. The V segment lost 6 bases and the J segment 0 bases; nucleotides outside the gene matches: 4. CDR1 and CDR2 from the germline V gene are SGHAT and FQDESV (reference sequence).

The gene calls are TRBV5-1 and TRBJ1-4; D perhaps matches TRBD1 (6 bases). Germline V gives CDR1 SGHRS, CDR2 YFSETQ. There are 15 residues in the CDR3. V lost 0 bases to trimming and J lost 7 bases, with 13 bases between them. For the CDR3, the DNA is TGCGCCAGCAGCTTGGGCCCTAGGGACACTGAAAAACTGTTTTTT. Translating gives CASSLGPRDTEKLFF.

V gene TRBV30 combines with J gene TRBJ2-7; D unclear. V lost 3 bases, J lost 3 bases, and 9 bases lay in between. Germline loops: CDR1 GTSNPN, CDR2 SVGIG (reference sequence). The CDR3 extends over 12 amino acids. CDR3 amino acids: CAWSPSIYEQYF. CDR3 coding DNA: TGTGCCTGGAGCCCATCCATCTACGAGCAGTACTTC. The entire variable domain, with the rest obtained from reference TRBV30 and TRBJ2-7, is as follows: SQTIHQWPATLVQPVGSPLSLECTVEGTSNPNLYWYRQAAGRGLQLLFYSVGIGQISSEVPQNLSASRPQDRQFILSSKKLLLSDSGFYLCAWSPSIYEQYFGPGTRLTVT.

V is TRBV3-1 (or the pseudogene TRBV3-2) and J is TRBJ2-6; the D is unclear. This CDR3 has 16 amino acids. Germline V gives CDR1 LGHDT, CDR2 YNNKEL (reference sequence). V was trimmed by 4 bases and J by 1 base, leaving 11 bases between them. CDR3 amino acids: CASSPPGWSGANVLTF. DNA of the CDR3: TGTGCCAGCAGCCCCCCGGGTTGGTCTGGGGCCAACGTCCTGACTTTC.

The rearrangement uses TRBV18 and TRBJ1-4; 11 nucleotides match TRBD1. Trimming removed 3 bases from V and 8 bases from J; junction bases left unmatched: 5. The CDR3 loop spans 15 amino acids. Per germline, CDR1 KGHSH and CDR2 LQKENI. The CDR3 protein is CASSPTGTGGEKLFF. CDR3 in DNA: TGTGCCAGCTCACCGACCGGGACAGGGGGGGAAAAACTGTTTTTT.

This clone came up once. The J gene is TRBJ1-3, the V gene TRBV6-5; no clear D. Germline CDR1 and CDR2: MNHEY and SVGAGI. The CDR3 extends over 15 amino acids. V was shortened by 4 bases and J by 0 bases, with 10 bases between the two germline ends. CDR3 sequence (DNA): TGTGCCAGCAGTTTGACAACCTCCTCTGGAAACACCATATATTTT. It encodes CASSLTTSSGNTIYF.

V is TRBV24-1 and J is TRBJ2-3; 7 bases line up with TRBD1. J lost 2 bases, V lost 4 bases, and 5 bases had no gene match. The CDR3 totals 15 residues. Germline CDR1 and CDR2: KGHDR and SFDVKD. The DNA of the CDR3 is TGTGCCACCAGTGACCCGACAGGGACCACAGATACGCAGTATTTT. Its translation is CATSDPTGTTDTQYF.

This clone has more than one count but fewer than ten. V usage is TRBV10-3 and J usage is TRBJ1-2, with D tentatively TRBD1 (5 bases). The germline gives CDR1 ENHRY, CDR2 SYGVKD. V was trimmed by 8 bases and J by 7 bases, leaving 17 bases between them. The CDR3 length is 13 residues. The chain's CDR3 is CAIDMTGGAGYTF. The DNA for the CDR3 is TGTGCCATCGATATGACTGGCGGGGCTGGCTACACCTTC.

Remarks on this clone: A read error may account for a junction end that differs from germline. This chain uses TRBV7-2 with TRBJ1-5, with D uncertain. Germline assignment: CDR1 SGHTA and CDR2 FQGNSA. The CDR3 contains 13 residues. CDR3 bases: TGTGCCAGCAGCCCCTCAATTTACGGGAGTCTTAATTTT. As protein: CASSPSIYGSLNF. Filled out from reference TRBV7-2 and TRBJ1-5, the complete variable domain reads GAGVSQSPSNKVTEKGKDVELRCDPISGHTALYWYRQSLGQGLEFLIYFQGNSAPDKSGLPSDRFSAERTGGSVSTLTIQRTQQEDSAVYLCASSPSIYGSLNFGDGTRLSIL.

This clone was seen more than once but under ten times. The CDR3 DNA reads TGTGCCAGTAGACTCACGACAGGGCTCTATGGCTACACCTTC. Protein: CASRLTTGLYGYTF. V and J are TRBV19 and TRBJ1-2, with 7 bases aligning to TRBD1. With 6 bases clipped from V and 4 bases from J, the junction kept 8 bases outside the gene matches. The CDR3 consists of 14 residues. Germline assignment: CDR1 LNHDA and CDR2 SQIVND (reference sequence).

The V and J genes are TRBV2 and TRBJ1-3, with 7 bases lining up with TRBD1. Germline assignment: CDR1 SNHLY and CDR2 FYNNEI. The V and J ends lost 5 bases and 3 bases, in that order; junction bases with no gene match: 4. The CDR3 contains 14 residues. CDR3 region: CASSRQGGGNTIYF. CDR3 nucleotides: TGTGCCAGCAGTCGACAGGGTGGTGGAAACACCATATATTTT. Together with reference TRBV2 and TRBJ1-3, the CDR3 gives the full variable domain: EPEVTQTPSHQVTQMGQEVILRCVPISNHLYFYWYRQILGQKVEFLVSFYNNEISEKSEIFDDQFSVERPDGSNFTLKIRSTKLEDSAMYFCASSRQGGGNTIYFGEGSWLTVV.

CDR3 DNA: TGTGCCAGCAGCCACGACAGGAACTATGGCTACACCTTC. Translated, it gives CASSHDRNYGYTF. This chain joins TRBV5-4 and TRBJ1-2, with D possibly matching TRBD1 (6 bases). The CDR3 runs 13 residues. Germline loops: CDR1 SGHNT, CDR2 YYREEE (reference sequence). The V and J ends lost 4 bases and 2 bases respectively, with 9 bases between them.

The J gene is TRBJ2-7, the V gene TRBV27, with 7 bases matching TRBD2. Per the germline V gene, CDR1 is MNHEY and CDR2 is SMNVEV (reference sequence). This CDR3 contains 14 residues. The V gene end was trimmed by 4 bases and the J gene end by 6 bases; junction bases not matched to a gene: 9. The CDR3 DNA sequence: TGTGCCAGCAGTTCCAGACTAGCTAGGCGCGAGCAGTACTTC. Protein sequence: CASSSRLARREQYF.